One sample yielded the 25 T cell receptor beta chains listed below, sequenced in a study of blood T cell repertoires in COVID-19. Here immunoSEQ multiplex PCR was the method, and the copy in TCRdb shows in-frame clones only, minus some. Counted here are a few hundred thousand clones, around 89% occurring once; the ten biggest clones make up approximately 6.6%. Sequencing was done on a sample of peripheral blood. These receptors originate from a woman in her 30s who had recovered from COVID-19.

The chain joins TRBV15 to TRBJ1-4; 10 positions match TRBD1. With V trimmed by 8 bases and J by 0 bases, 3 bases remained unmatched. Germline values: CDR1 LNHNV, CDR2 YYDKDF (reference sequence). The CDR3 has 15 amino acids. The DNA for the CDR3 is TGTGCCACCCGGGACAGGGGTGCAACTAATGAAAAACTGTTTTTT. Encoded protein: CATRDRGATNEKLFF.

The CDR3 region has the DNA TGTGCCAGCAGTTTACGTTGGACAGGGGAGTCCTATGGCTACACCTTC. Its protein is CASSLRWTGESYGYTF. The chain uses TRBV27 and TRBJ1-2; 9 nucleotides agree with TRBD1. CDR3 size: 16 residues. CDR1 is MNHEY and CDR2 is SMNVEV in the germline V gene (reference sequence). V was pared by 2 bases and J by 4 bases, with 8 bases of the junction left unmatched.

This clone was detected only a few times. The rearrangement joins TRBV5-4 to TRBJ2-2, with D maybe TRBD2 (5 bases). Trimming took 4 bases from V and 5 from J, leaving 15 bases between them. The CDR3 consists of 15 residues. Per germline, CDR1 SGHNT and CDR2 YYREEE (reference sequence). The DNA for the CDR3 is TGTGCCAGCAGCCTGGGCCCTGGCGGGACCGGGGAGCTGTTTTTT. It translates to CASSLGPGGTGELFF.

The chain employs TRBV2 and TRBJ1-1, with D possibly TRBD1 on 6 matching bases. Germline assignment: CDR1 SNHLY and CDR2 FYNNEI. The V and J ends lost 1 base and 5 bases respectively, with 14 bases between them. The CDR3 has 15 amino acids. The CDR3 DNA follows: TGTGCCAGCAGTGAAGAGGGGGGGCTAGGGACTGAAGCTTTCTTT. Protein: CASSEEGGLGTEAFF.

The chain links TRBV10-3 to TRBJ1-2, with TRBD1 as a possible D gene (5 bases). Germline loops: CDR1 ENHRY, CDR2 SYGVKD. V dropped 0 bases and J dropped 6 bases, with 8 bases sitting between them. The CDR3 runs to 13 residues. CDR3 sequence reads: CAISESPGNGYTF. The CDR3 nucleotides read TGTGCCATCAGTGAGTCGCCAGGGAATGGCTACACCTTC.

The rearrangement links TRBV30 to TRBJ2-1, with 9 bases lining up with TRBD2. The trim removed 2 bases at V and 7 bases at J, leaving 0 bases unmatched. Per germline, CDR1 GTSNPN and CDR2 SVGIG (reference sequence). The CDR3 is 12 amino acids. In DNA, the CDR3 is TGTGCCTGGAGTACTAGCGGGAATGAGCAGTTCTTC. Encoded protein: CAWSTSGNEQFF.

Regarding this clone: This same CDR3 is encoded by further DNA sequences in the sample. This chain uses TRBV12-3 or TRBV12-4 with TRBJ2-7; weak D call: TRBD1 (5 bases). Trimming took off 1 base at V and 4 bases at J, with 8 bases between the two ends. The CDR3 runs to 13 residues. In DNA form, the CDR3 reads TGTGCCAGCAGTTTAGGGCAGGGTTACGAGCAGTACTTC. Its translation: CASSLGQGYEQYF.

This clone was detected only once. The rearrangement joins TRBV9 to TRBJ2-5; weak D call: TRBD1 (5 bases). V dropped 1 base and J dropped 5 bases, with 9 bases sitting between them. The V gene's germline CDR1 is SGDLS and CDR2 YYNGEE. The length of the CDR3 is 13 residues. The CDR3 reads CASSVRGGETQYF. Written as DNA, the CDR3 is TGTGCCAGCAGCGTAAGGGGTGGTGAGACCCAGTACTTC.

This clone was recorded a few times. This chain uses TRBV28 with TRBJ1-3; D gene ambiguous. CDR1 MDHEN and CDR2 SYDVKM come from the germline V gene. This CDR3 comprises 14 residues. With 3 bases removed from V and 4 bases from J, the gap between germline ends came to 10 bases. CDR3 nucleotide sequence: TGTGCCAGCAGTTTCCCCTCGGGGGGAAACACCATATATTTT. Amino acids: CASSFPSGGNTIYF. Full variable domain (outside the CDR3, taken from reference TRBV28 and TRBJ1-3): DVKVTQSSRYLVKRTGEKVFLECVQDMDHENMFWYRQDPGLGLRLIYFSYDVKMKEKGDIPEGYSVSREKKERFSLILESASTNQTSMYLCASSFPSGGNTIYFGEGSWLTVV.

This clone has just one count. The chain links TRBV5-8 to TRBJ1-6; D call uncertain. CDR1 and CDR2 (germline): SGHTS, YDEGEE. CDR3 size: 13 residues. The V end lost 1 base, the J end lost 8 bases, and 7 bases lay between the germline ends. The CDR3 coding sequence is TGTGCCAGCAGCTTGAACAGAGATTCACCCCTCCACTTT. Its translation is CASSLNRDSPLHF.

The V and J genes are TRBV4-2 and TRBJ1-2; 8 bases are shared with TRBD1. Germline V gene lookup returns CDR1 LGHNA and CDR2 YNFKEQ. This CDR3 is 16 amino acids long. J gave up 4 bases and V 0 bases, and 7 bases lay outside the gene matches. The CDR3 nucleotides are TGTGCCAGCAGCCAAGATCATCTACAGGGGGGCTATGGCTACACCTTC. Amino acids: CASSQDHLQGGYGYTF.

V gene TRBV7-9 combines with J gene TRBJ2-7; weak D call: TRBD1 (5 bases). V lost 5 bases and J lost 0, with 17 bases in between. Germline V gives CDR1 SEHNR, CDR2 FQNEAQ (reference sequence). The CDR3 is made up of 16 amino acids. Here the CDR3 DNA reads TGTGCCAGCAGCCCAGGGCAGGAGTCGAGCTCCTACGAGCAGTACTTC. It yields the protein CASSPGQESSSYEQYF.

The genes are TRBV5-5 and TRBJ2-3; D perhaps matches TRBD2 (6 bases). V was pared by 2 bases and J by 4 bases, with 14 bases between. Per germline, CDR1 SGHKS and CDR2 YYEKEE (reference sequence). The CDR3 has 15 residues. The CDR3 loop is CASSLLLAPPDTQYF. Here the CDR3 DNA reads TGTGCCAGCAGCTTATTACTAGCTCCCCCAGATACGCAGTATTTT. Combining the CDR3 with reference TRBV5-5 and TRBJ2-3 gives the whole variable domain DAGVTQSPTHLIKTRGQQVTLRCSPISGHKSVSWYQQVLGQGPQFIFQYYEKEERGRGNFPDRFSARQFPNYSSELNVNALLLGDSALYLCASSLLLAPPDTQYFGPGTRLTVL.

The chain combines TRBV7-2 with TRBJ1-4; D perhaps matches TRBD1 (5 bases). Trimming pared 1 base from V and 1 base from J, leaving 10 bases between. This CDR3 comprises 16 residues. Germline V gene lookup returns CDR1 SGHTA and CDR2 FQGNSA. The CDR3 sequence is CASSLGQIITNEKLFF. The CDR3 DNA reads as TGTGCCAGCAGCTTAGGACAGATTATAACTAATGAAAAACTGTTTTTT. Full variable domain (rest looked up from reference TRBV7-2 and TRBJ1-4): GAGVSQSPSNKVTEKGKDVELRCDPISGHTALYWYRQSLGQGLEFLIYFQGNSAPDKSGLPSDRFSAERTGGSVSTLTIQRTQQEDSAVYLCASSLGQIITNEKLFFGSGTQLSVL.

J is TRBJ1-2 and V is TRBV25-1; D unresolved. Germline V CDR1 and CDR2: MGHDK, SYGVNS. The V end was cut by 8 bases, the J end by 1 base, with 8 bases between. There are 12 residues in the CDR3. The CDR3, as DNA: TGTGCCAGCCGGGGAGATAACTATGGCTACACCTTC. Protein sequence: CASRGDNYGYTF.

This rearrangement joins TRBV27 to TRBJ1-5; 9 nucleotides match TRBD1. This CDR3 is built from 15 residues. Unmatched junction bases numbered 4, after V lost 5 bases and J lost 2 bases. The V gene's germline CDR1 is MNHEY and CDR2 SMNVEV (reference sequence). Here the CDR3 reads CASSDRGVGNQPQHF. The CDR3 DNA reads TGTGCCAGCAGTGACAGGGGGGTGGGCAATCAGCCCCAGCATTTT.

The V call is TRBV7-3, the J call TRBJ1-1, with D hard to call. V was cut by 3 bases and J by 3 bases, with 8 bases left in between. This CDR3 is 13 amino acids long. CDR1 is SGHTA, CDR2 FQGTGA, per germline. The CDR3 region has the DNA TGTGCCAGCAGCTTGTTCCGGGACACTGAAGCTTTCTTT. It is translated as CASSLFRDTEAFF.

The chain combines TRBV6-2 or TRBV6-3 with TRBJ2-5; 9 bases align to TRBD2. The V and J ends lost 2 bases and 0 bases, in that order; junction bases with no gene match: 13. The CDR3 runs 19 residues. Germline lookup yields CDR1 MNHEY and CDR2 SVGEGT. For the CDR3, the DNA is TGTGCCAGCAGTTACCCCGTGGGGCTAGCGGGGACGTACCAAGAGACCCAGTACTTC. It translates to CASSYPVGLAGTYQETQYF.

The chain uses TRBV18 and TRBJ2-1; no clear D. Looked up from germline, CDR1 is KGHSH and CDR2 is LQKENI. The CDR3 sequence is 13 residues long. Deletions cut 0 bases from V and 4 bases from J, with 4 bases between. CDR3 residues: CASSPPSYNEQFF. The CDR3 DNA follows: TGTGCCAGCTCACCACCTTCTTACAATGAGCAGTTCTTC. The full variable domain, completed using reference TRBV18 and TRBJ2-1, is NAGVMQNPRHLVRRRGQEARLRCSPMKGHSHVYWYRQLPEEGLKFMVYLQKENIIDESGMPKERFSAEFPKEGPSILRIQQVVRGDSAAYFCASSPPSYNEQFFGPGTRLTVL.

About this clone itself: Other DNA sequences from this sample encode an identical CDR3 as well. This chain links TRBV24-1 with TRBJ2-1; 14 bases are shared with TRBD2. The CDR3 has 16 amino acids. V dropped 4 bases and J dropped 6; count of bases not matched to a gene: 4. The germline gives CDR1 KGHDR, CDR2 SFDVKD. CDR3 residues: CATSDPGLAGGNEQFF. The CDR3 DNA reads TGTGCCACCAGTGACCCCGGACTAGCGGGGGGCAATGAGCAGTTCTTC.

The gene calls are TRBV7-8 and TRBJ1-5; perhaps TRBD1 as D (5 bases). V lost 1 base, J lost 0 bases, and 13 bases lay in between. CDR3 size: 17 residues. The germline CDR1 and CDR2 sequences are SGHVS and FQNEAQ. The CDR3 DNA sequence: TGTGCCAGCAGCTTAGGGGGCAGAAGCGATAGCAATCAGCCCCAGCATTTT. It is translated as CASSLGGRSDSNQPQHF.

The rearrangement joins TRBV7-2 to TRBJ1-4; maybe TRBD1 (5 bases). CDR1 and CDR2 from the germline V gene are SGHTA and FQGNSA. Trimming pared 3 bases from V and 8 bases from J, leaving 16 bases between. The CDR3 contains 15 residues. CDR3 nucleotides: TGTGCCAGCAGCTTTCTGGGGGGGGGAGACGAAAAACTGTTTTTT. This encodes CASSFLGGGDEKLFF. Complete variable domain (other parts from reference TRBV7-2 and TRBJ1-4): GAGVSQSPSNKVTEKGKDVELRCDPISGHTALYWYRQSLGQGLEFLIYFQGNSAPDKSGLPSDRFSAERTGGSVSTLTIQRTQQEDSAVYLCASSFLGGGDEKLFFGSGTQLSVL.

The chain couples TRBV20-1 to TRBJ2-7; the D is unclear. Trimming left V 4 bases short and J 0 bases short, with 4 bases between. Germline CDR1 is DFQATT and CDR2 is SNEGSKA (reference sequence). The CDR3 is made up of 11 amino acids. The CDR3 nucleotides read TGCAGTGCTACCAGCTCCTACGAGCAGTACTTC. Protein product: CSATSSYEQYF.

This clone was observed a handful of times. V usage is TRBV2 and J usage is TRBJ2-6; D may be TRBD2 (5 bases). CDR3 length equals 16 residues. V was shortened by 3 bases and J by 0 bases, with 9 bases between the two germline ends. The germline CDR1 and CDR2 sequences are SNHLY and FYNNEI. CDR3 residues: CASSEDGNSGANVLTF. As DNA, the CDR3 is TGTGCCAGCAGTGAGGACGGGAACTCTGGGGCCAACGTCCTGACTTTC.

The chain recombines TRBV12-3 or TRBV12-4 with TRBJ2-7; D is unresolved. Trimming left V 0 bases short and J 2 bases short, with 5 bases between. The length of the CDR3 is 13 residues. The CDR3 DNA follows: TGTGCCAGCAGTTTAGCGGCAGCCTACGAGCAGTACTTC. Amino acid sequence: CASSLAAAYEQYF.